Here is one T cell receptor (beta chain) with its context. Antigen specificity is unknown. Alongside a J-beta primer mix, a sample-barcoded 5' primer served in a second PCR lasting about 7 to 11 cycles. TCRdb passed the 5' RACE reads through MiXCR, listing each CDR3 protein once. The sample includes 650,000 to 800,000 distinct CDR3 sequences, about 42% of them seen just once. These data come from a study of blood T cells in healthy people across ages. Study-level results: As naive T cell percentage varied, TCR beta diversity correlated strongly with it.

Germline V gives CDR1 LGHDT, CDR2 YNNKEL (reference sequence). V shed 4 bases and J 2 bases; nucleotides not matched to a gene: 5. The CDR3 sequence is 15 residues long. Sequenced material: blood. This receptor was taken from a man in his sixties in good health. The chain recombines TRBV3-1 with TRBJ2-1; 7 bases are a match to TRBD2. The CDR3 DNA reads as TGTGCCAGCAGCCCAAGACGGGGGGCCTACAATGAGCAGTTCTTC. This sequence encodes CASSPRRGAYNEQFF.